The TCR beta chain under discussion was sequenced for a study of Ad26.COV2.S vaccination and SARS-CoV-2 variants. TCRdb's table, derived via immunoSEQ multiplex PCR, lists solely in-frame clones and lacks some. Of around 380,000 clones listed, about nine tenths are singletons. The V gene's germline CDR1 is MGHRA and CDR2 YSYEKL. V was cut by 1 base and J by 3 bases, with 15 bases left in between. The CDR3 covers 17 residues. Documented treatment: some 20 received Ad26.COV2.S at low or high dose, single or two shots; about 5 received placebo; per-sample allocation not given. Collection of samples fell on day 63 after the first vaccine or placebo injection.

The source material was peripheral blood, sampled in a trial of Ad26.COV2.S vaccine versus placebo. This sequence originates from a person aged 18-60 years who received the Ad26.COV2.S COVID-19 vaccine or a placebo. The gene calls are TRBV4-1 and TRBJ2-2; TRBD1 or TRBD2 may be the D gene (6 bases each). The CDR3 loop is CASSQGGAGGDTGELFF. As DNA, the CDR3 is TGCGCCAGCAGCCAAGGGGGGGCGGGCGGTGACACCGGGGAGCTGTTTTTT.